One and the same sample provided the 30 T cell receptor beta chains below, sequenced in a study of cytomegalovirus exposure and HLA in healthy donors. The study ran its PCR with 60 Vbeta and 13 Jbeta primers. The table came from immunoSEQ multiplex PCR; TCRdb's copy has only in-frame clones and leaves some out. The repertoire holds 95,000 to 110,000 clones, with around 73% as singletons. Source material: PBMCs. The receptors originated from a woman aged 40-49 years in good health and CMV-seronegative.

V gene TRBV5-6 combines with J gene TRBJ2-7, with 13 bases matching TRBD2. In germline, CDR1 is SGHDT, CDR2 YYEEEE. The V segment lost 4 bases and the J segment 1 base; nucleotides outside the gene matches: 5. The CDR3 is 16 residues long. The CDR3 here is CASSPRTSGSSYEQYF. CDR3 sequence (DNA): TGTGCCAGCAGCCCCAGGACTAGCGGGAGTTCCTACGAGCAGTACTTC.

This rearrangement joins TRBV11-3 to TRBJ2-2, with 9 bases lining up with TRBD1. Losses at the gene ends were 3 bases for V and 1 base for J; bases not matched to a gene: 3. This CDR3 contains 16 residues. CDR1 is SGHNT, CDR2 YENEEA, per germline. DNA of the CDR3: TGTGCCAGCAGCTTGATGGGACAGGGGAACACCGGGGAGCTGTTTTTT. This encodes CASSLMGQGNTGELFF.

V usage is TRBV2 and J usage is TRBJ2-7, with 7 bases lining up with TRBD1. V was clipped by 3 bases and J by 3 bases; unmatched bases: 5. CDR3 length: 14 residues. Germline V gene lookup returns CDR1 SNHLY and CDR2 FYNNEI. In DNA form, the CDR3 reads TGTGCCAGCAGTGACCGGGACAGTTACTACGAGCAGTACTTC. As protein: CASSDRDSYYEQYF.

The rearrangement uses TRBV2 and TRBJ1-5; possibly TRBD1 for D (5 bases). With 7 bases removed from V and 3 bases from J, the gap between germline ends came to 13 bases. The CDR3 is made up of 14 amino acids. Germline-derived CDR1 and CDR2 are SNHLY and FYNNEI. The CDR3 sequence is CASNLDSDNQPQHF. In DNA, the CDR3 is TGTGCCAGCAACCTCGACAGTGACAATCAGCCCCAGCATTTT.

The sample holds one count of this clone. The chain combines TRBV18 with TRBJ1-1; TRBD1 matches 7 bases. The V segment lost 3 bases and the J segment 1 base; nucleotides outside the gene matches: 8. Per the germline V gene, CDR1 is KGHSH and CDR2 is LQKENI. The CDR3 extends over 16 amino acids. The CDR3 sequence: CASSPPMGQTNTEAFF. Here the CDR3 DNA reads TGTGCCAGCTCACCGCCTATGGGACAGACGAACACTGAAGCTTTCTTT.

The V call is TRBV6-5, the J call TRBJ2-1; TRBD2 might be the D (5 bases). The germline V gene encodes CDR1 MNHEY and CDR2 SVGAGI. Trimming took off 2 bases at V and 7 bases at J, with 15 bases between the two ends. The CDR3 is 15 residues long. CDR3 bases: TGTGCCAGCAGTTACCCCACTAGTCTGGGGAATGAGCAGTTCTTC. This gives the protein CASSYPTSLGNEQFF.

The chain uses TRBV27 and TRBJ1-2; TRBD1 aligns across 8 bases. Trimming cost V 2 bases and J 3 bases; bases outside gene matches: 2. Germline V CDR1 and CDR2: MNHEY, SMNVEV (reference sequence). The CDR3 consists of 14 residues. CDR3 protein: CASSLHRGYYGYTF. Here the CDR3 DNA reads TGTGCCAGCAGTTTACACAGGGGGTACTATGGCTACACCTTC.

This chain links TRBV6-6 with TRBJ2-2; D perhaps matches TRBD2 (6 bases). There are 16 residues in the CDR3. The V end was cut by 7 bases, the J end by 7 bases, with 22 bases between. CDR1 and CDR2 (germline): MNHNY, SVGAGI (reference sequence). CDR3: CASTLLGGGRVGELFF. The DNA of the CDR3 is TGTGCCAGCACCCTTCTGGGGGGAGGAAGGGTCGGGGAGCTGTTTTTT.

This clone was seen only once. V is TRBV5-1 and J is TRBJ2-1, with D possibly matching TRBD1 (5 bases). Trimming cost V 0 bases and J 8 bases, with 12 bases left between them. Per the germline V gene, CDR1 is SGHRS and CDR2 is YFSETQ. CDR3 size: 14 residues. As DNA, the CDR3 is TGCGCCAGCAGCTTGGTCCTCCAAGGGGATGAGCAGTTCTTC. It specifies CASSLVLQGDEQFF.

The rearrangement uses TRBV28 and TRBJ1-2, with 10 positions matching TRBD1. The germline CDR1 and CDR2 sequences are MDHEN and SYDVKM. This CDR3 contains 15 residues. V lost 5 bases, J lost 4 bases, and 7 bases stayed unmatched. For the CDR3, the DNA is TGTGCCAGCAGTACGACCGGGACAGGGGCCTATGGCTACACCTTC. Amino acids: CASSTTGTGAYGYTF.

This clone was seen only once. The V call is TRBV28, the J call TRBJ2-7, with a tentative D call TRBD2 (6 bases). This CDR3 comprises 14 residues. Germline loops: CDR1 MDHEN, CDR2 SYDVKM. The V end was cut by 2 bases, the J end by 4 bases, with 12 bases between. CDR3 in DNA: TGTGCCAGCAGTTTAAGGGAGGCAGGGTACGAGCAGTACTTC. Its translation: CASSLREAGYEQYF.

The chain is built from TRBV19 and TRBJ1-3, with a weak D call TRBD1 (5 bases). CDR1 and CDR2 (germline): LNHDA, SQIVND (reference sequence). With 7 bases removed from V and 8 bases from J, the gap between germline ends came to 12 bases. The CDR3 is made up of 12 amino acids. The CDR3 is CASTRTGDTIYF. The DNA for the CDR3 is TGTGCCAGTACCAGGACGGGGGACACCATATATTTT.

This chain connects TRBV5-4 to TRBJ2-6, with TRBD1 matching 10 bases. Germline assignment: CDR1 SGHNT and CDR2 YYREEE (reference sequence). The CDR3 length is 17 residues. J was trimmed by 3 bases and V by 4 bases; bases with no gene match: 7. The CDR3 nucleotides are TGTGCCAGCAGCGTACAGACAGGGGGCGGTGGGGCCAACGTCCTGACTTTC. Protein product: CASSVQTGGGGANVLTF.

The chain joins TRBV2 to TRBJ2-1, with 8 nucleotides matching TRBD2. Germline assignment: CDR1 SNHLY and CDR2 FYNNEI. V gave up 10 bases and J gave up 4 bases; unmatched junction bases: 9. This CDR3 has 14 amino acids. The chain's CDR3 is CATSERERYNEQFF. CDR3 sequence (DNA): TGTGCCACCTCGGAGCGGGAGCGATACAATGAGCAGTTCTTC. The entire variable domain, with the rest obtained from reference TRBV2 and TRBJ2-1, is as follows: EPEVTQTPSHQVTQMGQEVILRCVPISNHLYFYWYRQILGQKVEFLVSFYNNEISEKSEIFDDQFSVERPDGSNFTLKIRSTKLEDSAMYFCATSERERYNEQFFGPGTRLTVL.

The genes are TRBV5-1 and TRBJ1-3; 7 bases are a match to TRBD1. The CDR3 consists of 15 residues. V lost 1 base to trimming and J lost 4 bases; unmatched junction nucleotides: 5. Germline assignment: CDR1 SGHRS and CDR2 YFSETQ. The chain's CDR3 is CASSLFTGVGNTIYF. The CDR3 region has the DNA TGCGCCAGCAGCTTGTTCACAGGGGTCGGAAACACCATATATTTT.

The chain uses TRBV4-3 and TRBJ2-7, with D possibly matching TRBD1 (7 bases). The CDR3 consists of 15 residues. V was trimmed by 4 bases and J by 4 bases, leaving 17 bases between them. Germline V gives CDR1 LGHNA, CDR2 YSLEER. CDR3 residues: CASSRGTAGRYEQYF. Here the CDR3 DNA reads TGCGCCAGCAGCCGCGGGACAGCCGGGAGATACGAGCAGTACTTC.

This clone was detected once. CDR3: CASSRLAGGYTF. CDR3 nucleotides: TGTGCCAGCAGCCGTCTCGCCGGGGGCTACACCTTC. The rearrangement uses TRBV7-2 and TRBJ1-2; D unclear. Trimming removed 5 bases from V and 8 bases from J, with 12 bases in between. The CDR3 sequence is 12 residues long. From germline, CDR1 is SGHTA and CDR2 FQGNSA.

This clone was seen more than once but under ten times. The chain is built from TRBV28 and TRBJ1-2; 9 bases line up with TRBD1. Germline CDR1 reads MDHEN; CDR2 reads SYDVKM. The CDR3 contains 14 residues. With V trimmed by 4 bases and J by 8 bases, 8 bases remained unmatched. CDR3 protein: CASSSGTGLEGYTF. CDR3 coding DNA: TGTGCCAGCAGTTCTGGGACAGGGTTGGAAGGCTACACCTTC.

The chain links TRBV11-2 to TRBJ2-7, with a possible D match to TRBD1 (6 bases). The CDR3 has 13 amino acids. Germline loops: CDR1 SGHAT, CDR2 FQNNGV. Trimming pared 3 bases from V and 2 bases from J, leaving 8 bases between. The CDR3 DNA follows: TGTGCCAGCAGCTTCACAGGGACCTACGAGCAGTACTTC. Its translation is CASSFTGTYEQYF. Using reference TRBV11-2 and TRBJ2-7 for the parts outside the CDR3, the full variable domain is EAGVAQSPRYKIIEKRQSVAFWCNPISGHATLYWYQQILGQGPKLLIQFQNNGVVDDSQLPKDRFSAERLKGVDSTLKIQPAKLEDSAVYLCASSFTGTYEQYFGPGTRLTVT.

The chain recombines TRBV18 with TRBJ1-2; 12 nucleotides align to TRBD1. Losses at the gene ends were 3 bases for V and 3 bases for J; bases not matched to a gene: 5. CDR1 and CDR2 (germline): KGHSH, LQKENI. There are 16 residues in the CDR3. Here the CDR3 DNA reads TGTGCCAGCTCACCGCGGGGACAGGGGGCGGACTATGGCTACACCTTC. Protein: CASSPRGQGADYGYTF. The full variable domain, in which reference TRBV18 and TRBJ1-2 provide the parts outside the CDR3, is NAGVMQNPRHLVRRRGQEARLRCSPMKGHSHVYWYRQLPEEGLKFMVYLQKENIIDESGMPKERFSAEFPKEGPSILRIQQVVRGDSAAYFCASSPRGQGADYGYTFGSGTRLTVV.

This clone was seen a few times. The chain employs TRBV15 and TRBJ1-2; D remains ambiguous. Trimming removed 3 bases at V and 5 bases at J, with 10 bases between. CDR3 length equals 13 residues. Germline CDR1 reads LNHNV; CDR2 reads YYDKDF (reference sequence). The CDR3, as DNA: TGTGCCACCAGCAGCAGCCTAGGATATGGCTACACCTTC. Protein sequence: CATSSSLGYGYTF.

This clone was found a few times. This chain connects TRBV28 to TRBJ2-5; TRBD1 matches 10 bases. Per the germline V gene, CDR1 is MDHEN and CDR2 is SYDVKM. The CDR3 runs 17 residues. With 6 bases clipped from V and 6 bases from J, the junction kept 16 bases outside the gene matches. CDR3 in amino acids: CASSLNYRDRGRKTQYF. The CDR3 region has the DNA TGTGCCAGCAGCCTCAACTACCGGGACAGGGGCCGAAAGACCCAGTACTTC.

This chain uses TRBV14 with TRBJ2-7, with 7 bases fitting TRBD1. This CDR3 contains 15 residues. The V and J ends lost 1 base and 3 bases, in that order; junction bases with no gene match: 6. The germline V gene has CDR1 SGHDN and CDR2 FVKESK. The CDR3 region has the DNA TGTGCCAGCAGCCAAGCCGGACAGGTCGGCTACGAGCAGTACTTC. This encodes CASSQAGQVGYEQYF. Looking up the rest from reference TRBV14 and TRBJ2-7 gives the full variable domain: EAGVTQFPSHSVIEKGQTVTLRCDPISGHDNLYWYRRVMGKEIKFLLHFVKESKQDESGMPNNRFLAERTGGTYSTLKVQPAELEDSGVYFCASSQAGQVGYEQYFGPGTRLTVT.

The CDR3 coding sequence is TGTGCCAGCAGTTTCGGGTTTGGGAACTATGGCTACACCTTC. Protein sequence: CASSFGFGNYGYTF. The chain joins TRBV28 to TRBJ1-2; D unclear. The V end lost 3 bases, the J end lost 2 bases, and 10 bases lay between the germline ends. The CDR3 runs 14 residues. Germline V gives CDR1 MDHEN, CDR2 SYDVKM.

V and J are TRBV7-2 and TRBJ1-5; no clear D. Germline CDR1 and CDR2: SGHTA and FQGNSA. V lost 5 bases and J 2 bases, leaving 10 bases between the germline ends. CDR3 length equals 14 residues. The DNA of the CDR3 is TGTGCCAGCAGCCGCGGTCGGGGCAATCAGCCCCAGCATTTT. Translation: CASSRGRGNQPQHF.

With respect to this clone: A junction boundary mismatches the germline segment, possibly from a read error. The chain couples TRBV7-9 to TRBJ2-5; TRBD1 matches 10 bases. There are 15 residues in the CDR3. Germline CDR1 SEHNR, CDR2 FQNEAQ (reference sequence). CDR3 DNA sequence: TGTTCCAGCAGCTTAATGACAGGGGGCCAGGAGACCCAGTACTTC. It encodes CSSSLMTGGQETQYF.

This chain connects TRBV11-3 to TRBJ2-2; 7 bases map to TRBD1. The CDR3 length is 13 residues. Germline V gene sequence: CDR1 SGHNT, CDR2 YENEEA. V lost 5 bases, J lost 6 bases, and 3 bases stayed unmatched. CDR3 sequence (DNA): TGTGCCAGCAGCACAGGGGTTTCCGGGGAGCTGTTTTTT. This encodes CASSTGVSGELFF.

The V call is TRBV7-2, the J call TRBJ2-2, with TRBD1 identical over 10 bases. The CDR3 loop spans 15 amino acids. Germline V gene lookup returns CDR1 SGHTA and CDR2 FQGNSA. Losses at the gene ends were 5 bases for V and 4 bases for J; bases not matched to a gene: 4. The chain's CDR3 is CASSPRDRGTGELFF. In DNA, the CDR3 is TGTGCCAGCAGCCCCCGGGACAGGGGCACCGGGGAGCTGTTTTTT.

The chain couples TRBV6-1 to TRBJ2-3, with D tentatively TRBD2 (6 bases). This CDR3 region has 15 residues. In germline, CDR1 is MNHNS, CDR2 SASEGT. Deletions cut 5 bases from V and 4 bases from J, with 16 bases between. The CDR3 nucleotides are TGTGCCAGCAGTACCACTCTAGCGATGTCAGATACGCAGTATTTT. Its protein product is CASSTTLAMSDTQYF.

The chain is built from TRBV19 and TRBJ2-1; D might be TRBD1 (5 bases). The CDR3 has 14 amino acids. V was clipped by 9 bases and J by 7 bases, with 19 bases between them. CDR1 and CDR2 (germline): LNHDA, SQIVND (reference sequence). The CDR3 sequence: CASKGVLNGNEQFF. The CDR3 DNA is TGTGCCAGCAAAGGGGTGCTAAACGGGAATGAGCAGTTCTTC.